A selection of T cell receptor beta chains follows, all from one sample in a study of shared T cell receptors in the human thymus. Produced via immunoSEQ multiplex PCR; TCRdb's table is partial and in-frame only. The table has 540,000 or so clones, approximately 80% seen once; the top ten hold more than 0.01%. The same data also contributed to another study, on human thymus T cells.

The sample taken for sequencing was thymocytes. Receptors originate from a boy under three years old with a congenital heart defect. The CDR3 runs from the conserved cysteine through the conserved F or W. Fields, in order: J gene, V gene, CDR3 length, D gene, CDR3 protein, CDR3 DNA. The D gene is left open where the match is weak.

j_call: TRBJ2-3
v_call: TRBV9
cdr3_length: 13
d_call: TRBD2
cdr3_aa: CASNIAGADTQYF
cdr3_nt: TGTGCCAGCAACATAGCGGGAGCAGATACGCAGTATTTT

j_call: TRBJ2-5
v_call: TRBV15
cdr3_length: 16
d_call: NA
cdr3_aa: CATSRDKAAQRETQYF
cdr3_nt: TGTGCCACCAGCAGAGATAAAGCAGCGCAAAGGGAGACCCAGTACTTC

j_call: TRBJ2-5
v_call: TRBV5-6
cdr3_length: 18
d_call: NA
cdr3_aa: CASSFREGGPLDLETQYF
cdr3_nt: TGTGCCAGCAGCTTTCGAGAGGGAGGCCCGCTAGACCTAGAGACCCAGTACTTC

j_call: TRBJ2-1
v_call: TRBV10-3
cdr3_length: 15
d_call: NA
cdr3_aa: CAISEEGGGYNEQFF
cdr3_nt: TGTGCCATCAGTGAAGAGGGCGGAGGATACAATGAGCAGTTCTTC

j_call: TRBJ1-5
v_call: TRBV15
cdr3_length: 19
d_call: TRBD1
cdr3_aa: CATSRTPGQRALSNQPQHF
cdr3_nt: TGTGCCACCAGCAGGACGCCGGGACAGAGGGCCTTAAGCAATCAGCCCCAGCATTTT

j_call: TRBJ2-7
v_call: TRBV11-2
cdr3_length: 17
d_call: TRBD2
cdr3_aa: CASSSGTSGRVSILRYF
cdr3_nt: TGTGCCAGCAGCTCGGGGACTAGCGGGAGGGTCTCCATTCTTCGGTACTTC

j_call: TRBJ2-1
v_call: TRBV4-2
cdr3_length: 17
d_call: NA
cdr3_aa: CASSLISDSVPYNEQFF
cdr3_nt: TGTGCCAGCAGCCTCATTAGCGATTCCGTACCTTACAATGAGCAGTTCTTC

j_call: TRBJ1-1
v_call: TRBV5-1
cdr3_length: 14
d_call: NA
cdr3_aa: CASSLVAANPGAFF
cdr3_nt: TGCGCCAGCAGCTTGGTCGCAGCAAACCCAGGAGCTTTCTTT

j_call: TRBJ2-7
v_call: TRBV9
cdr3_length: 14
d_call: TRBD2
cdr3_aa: CASSAGTSGYEQYF
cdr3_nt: TGTGCCAGCAGCGCCGGGACTAGCGGTTACGAGCAGTACTTC

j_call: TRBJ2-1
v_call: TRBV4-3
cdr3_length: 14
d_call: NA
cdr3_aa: CASSQDHGLPAQFF
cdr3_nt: TGCGCCAGCAGCCAAGACCATGGACTCCCGGCCCAGTTCTTC

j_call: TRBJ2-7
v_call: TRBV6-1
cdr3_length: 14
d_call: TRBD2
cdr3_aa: CASSELAGSYEQYF
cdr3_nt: TGTGCCAGCAGTGAACTAGCGGGAAGCTACGAGCAGTACTTC

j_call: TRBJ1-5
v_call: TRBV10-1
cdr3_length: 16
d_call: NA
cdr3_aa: CASCRKDREKNQPQHF
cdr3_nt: TGCGCCAGCTGTCGGAAGGACAGAGAAAAAAATCAGCCCCAGCATTTT

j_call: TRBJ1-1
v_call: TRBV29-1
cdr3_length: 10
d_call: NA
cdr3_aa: CSVVGVAAFF
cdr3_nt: TGCAGCGTTGTAGGGGTAGCAGCTTTCTTT

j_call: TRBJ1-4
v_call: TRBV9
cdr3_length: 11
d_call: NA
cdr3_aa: CASSFQGKLFF
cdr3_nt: TGTGCCAGCAGCTTTCAGGGGAAACTGTTTTTT

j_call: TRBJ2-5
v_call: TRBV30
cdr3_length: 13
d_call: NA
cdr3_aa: CAWSVLRSGAQYF
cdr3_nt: TGTGCCTGGAGTGTACTCCGGTCCGGGGCCCAGTACTTC

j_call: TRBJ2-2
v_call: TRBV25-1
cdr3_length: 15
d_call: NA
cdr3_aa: CASSEGQGNTGELFF
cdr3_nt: TGTGCCAGCAGTGAAGGGCAGGGTAACACCGGGGAGCTGTTTTTT

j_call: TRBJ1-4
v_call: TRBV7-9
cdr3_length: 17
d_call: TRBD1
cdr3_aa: CASSPSGTGTTNEKLFF
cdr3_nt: TGTGCCAGCAGCCCCTCCGGGACAGGGACAACTAATGAAAAACTGTTTTTT

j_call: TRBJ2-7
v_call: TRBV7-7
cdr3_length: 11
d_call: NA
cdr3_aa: CASSPCYEQYF
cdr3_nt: TGTGCTAGCAGCCCCTGTTACGAGCAGTACTTC

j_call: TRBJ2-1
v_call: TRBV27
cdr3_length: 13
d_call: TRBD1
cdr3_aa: CASRDRVWNEQFF
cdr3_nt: TGTGCCAGCAGGGACAGGGTTTGGAATGAGCAGTTCTTC

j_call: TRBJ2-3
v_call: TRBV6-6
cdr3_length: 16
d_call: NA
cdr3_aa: CASSYSRGISTDTQYF
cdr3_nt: TGTGCCAGCAGTTACTCTCGCGGCATCAGCACAGATACGCAGTATTTT

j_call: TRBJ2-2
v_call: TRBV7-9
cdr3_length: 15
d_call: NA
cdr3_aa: CATHGDDGGTGELFF
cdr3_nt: TGTGCCACCCATGGGGACGACGGGGGCACCGGGGAGCTGTTTTTT

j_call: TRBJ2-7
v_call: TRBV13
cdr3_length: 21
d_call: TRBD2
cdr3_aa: CASSLSALIPTQRDRSYEQYF
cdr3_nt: TGTGCCAGCAGCTTATCAGCTCTCATCCCCACTCAGCGGGACCGCTCCTACGAGCAGTACTTC